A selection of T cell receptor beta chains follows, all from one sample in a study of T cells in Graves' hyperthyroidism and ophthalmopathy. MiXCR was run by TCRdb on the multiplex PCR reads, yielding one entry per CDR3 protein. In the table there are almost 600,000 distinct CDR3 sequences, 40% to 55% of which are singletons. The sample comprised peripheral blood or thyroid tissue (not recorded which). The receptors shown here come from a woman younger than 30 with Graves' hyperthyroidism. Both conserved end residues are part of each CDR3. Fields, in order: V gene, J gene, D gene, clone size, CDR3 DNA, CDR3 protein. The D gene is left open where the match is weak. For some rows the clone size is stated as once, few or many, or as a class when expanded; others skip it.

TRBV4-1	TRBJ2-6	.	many	TGCGCCAGCAGCCAAGAGAGGGGCAGGGAGCCTGGGGCCAACGTCCTGACTTTC	CASSQERGREPGANVLTF
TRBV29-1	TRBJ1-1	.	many	TGCAGCGTTGCTGGCGGACTGAGGGCTGAAGCTTTCTTT	CSVAGGLRAEAFF
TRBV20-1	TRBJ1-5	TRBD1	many	TGCAGTGCTAGAGATCCGGGACAGCGTAATCAGCCCCAGCATTTT	CSARDPGQRNQPQHF
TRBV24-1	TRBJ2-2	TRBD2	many	TGTGCCACCAGTGATCTCACTAGCGGGACGAACACCGGGGAGCTGTTTTTT	CATSDLTSGTNTGELFF
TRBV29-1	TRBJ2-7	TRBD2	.	TGCAGCGTCCGACAGGGGGGGACTAGCGGGATGGAGCAGTACTTC	CSVRQGGTSGMEQYF
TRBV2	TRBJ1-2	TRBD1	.	TGTGCCAGCAGTAGGGACAGGGGGAATATTCACTATGGCTACACCTTC	CASSRDRGNIHYGYTF
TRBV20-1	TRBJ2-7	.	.	TGCAGTGTTCGGGGGAGGTACGAGCAGTACTTC	CSVRGRYEQYF
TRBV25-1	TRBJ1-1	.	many	TGTGCCAGCAGTGACAACCGCCTTGGGCCTGAAGCTTTCTTT	CASSDNRLGPEAFF
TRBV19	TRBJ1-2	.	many	TGTGCCAGTAGTATTATAGGGCGCGGCTATGGCTACACCTTC	CASSIIGRGYGYTF
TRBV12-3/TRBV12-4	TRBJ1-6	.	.	TGTGCCAGCGGATCCTACGAGCAGTACCTAGGTTCACCCCTCCACTTT	CASGSYEQYLGSPLHF
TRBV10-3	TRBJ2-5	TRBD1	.	TGTGCCATCAGATCGGACAGGGAGGCAAAGACCCAGTACTTC	CAIRSDREAKTQYF
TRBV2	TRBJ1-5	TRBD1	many	TGTGCCAGCAGTGAGCTCGGGCAGGGGGTAAGCAATCAGCCCCAGCATTTT	CASSELGQGVSNQPQHF
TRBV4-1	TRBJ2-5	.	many	TGCGCCAGCAGCCCGGGTCCCCGCCAGGAGACCCAGTACTTC	CASSPGPRQETQYF
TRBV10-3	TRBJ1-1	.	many	TGTGCCATCAGTGAATCGGGACTCTTAAACACTGAAGCTTTCTTT	CAISESGLLNTEAFF
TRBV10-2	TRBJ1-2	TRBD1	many	TGCGCCAGCAGTGAGCCCCGGGACAGGGACCGTAAATATGGCTACACCTTC	CASSEPRDRDRKYGYTF
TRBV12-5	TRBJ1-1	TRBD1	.	TGTGCCAGCATCGAACAGGGGGCTGAAGCTTTCTTT	CASIEQGAEAFF
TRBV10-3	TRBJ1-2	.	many	TGTGCCATCAGGGGGGATAACTATGGCTACACCTTC	CAIRGDNYGYTF
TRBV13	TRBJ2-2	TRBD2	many	TGTGCCAGCAGCTTAAGGCTAGCGGGAGCATGGGAGCTGTTTTTT	CASSLRLAGAWELFF
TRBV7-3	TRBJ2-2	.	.	TGTGCCAGCAGCCCCACTGAGTTCGGGGAGCTGTTTTTT	CASSPTEFGELFF
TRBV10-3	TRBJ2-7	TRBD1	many	TGTGCCATCAGTGACCGGGACAGTTTGTCCTACGAGCAGTACTTC	CAISDRDSLSYEQYF
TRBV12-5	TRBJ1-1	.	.	TGTGCTAGTGGTTTGGGGACAAGTGAAGCTTTCTTT	CASGLGTSEAFF
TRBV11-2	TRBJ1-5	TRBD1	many	TGTGCCAGCAGCTCGACAGGGGACGGGCAGCCCCAGCATTTT	CASSSTGDGQPQHF
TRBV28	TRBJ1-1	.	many	TGTGCCAGCAGTCCAGGGAAGGTGAACACTGAAGCTTTCTTT	CASSPGKVNTEAFF
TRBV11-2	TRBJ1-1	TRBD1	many	TGTGCCAGCAGCTTACCGGGACAGGGGAACACTGAAGCTTTCTTT	CASSLPGQGNTEAFF
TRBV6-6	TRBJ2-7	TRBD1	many	TGTGCCAGCAAGCCCGACAGGGTATCCTACGAGCAGTACTTC	CASKPDRVSYEQYF
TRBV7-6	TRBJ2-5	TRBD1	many	TGTGCCAGCAGCTTAGGGACAGGGGACCAAGAGACCCAGTACTTC	CASSLGTGDQETQYF
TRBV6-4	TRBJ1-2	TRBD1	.	TGTGCCAGCAGTGACGGACAGGGGGATATCTATGGCTACACCTTC	CASSDGQGDIYGYTF
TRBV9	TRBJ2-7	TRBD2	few	TGTGCCAGCAGCGTCGCCCCGGGACTAGCGGCCTCTGAGGAGCAGTACTTC	CASSVAPGLAASEEQYF
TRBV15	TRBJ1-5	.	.	TGTGCCACCAGCACCGACAGTGATAGCAATCAGCCCCAGCATTTT	CATSTDSDSNQPQHF
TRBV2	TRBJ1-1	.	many	TGTGCCAGCAACGGGGGGGTGGGGAACACTGAAGCTTTCTTT	CASNGGVGNTEAFF
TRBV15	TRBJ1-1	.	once	TGTGCCACCGCGGCGGGAGGGCGAACTGAAGCTTTCTTT	CATAAGGRTEAFF
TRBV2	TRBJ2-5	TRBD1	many	TGTGCCAGCAGTTACCGGACAGGGGAAGAGACCCAGTACTTC	CASSYRTGEETQYF
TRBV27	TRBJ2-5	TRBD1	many	TGTGCCAGCAGTTTATCATCAGGGGGCGCGGTAGGGACCCAGTACTTC	CASSLSSGGAVGTQYF
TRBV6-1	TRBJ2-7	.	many	TGTGCCAGCACTCTGAGCGGGACAGACTACGAGCAGTACTTC	CASTLSGTDYEQYF
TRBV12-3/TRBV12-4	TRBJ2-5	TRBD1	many	TGTGCCAGCAGCCGAAGGGACAGGGGAGAGACCCAGTACTTC	CASSRRDRGETQYF
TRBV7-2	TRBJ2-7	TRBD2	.	TGCGCCAGCAGCCACGCGAACCGACTAGCGGGACGCGACGAGCAGTACTTC	CASSHANRLAGRDEQYF
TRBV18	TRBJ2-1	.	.	TGTGCCAGCTCACCTCAGTTCGGAGGCGAGCAGTTCTTC	CASSPQFGGEQFF
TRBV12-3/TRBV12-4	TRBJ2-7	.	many	TGTGCCAGCAGTTTAGGGGGTGCCGCCGAGCAGTACTTC	CASSLGGAAEQYF
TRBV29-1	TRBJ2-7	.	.	TGCAGCGTTCCCGGGGGCCACTACGAGCAGTACTTC	CSVPGGHYEQYF
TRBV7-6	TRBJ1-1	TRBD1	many	TGTGCCAGCAGCCCTCGGACAGGGGCGACGAACACTGAAGCTTTCTTT	CASSPRTGATNTEAFF
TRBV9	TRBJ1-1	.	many	TGTGCCAGCAGCGTAGGGCACCAGAACACTGAAGCTTTCTTT	CASSVGHQNTEAFF
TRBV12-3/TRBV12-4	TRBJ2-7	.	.	TGTGCCAGCACTCTGACAGGCCTCATGGGGCAGTACTTC	CASTLTGLMGQYF
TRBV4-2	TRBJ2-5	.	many	TGTGCCAGCAGCCAAGATGTAGGGGCCCAAGAGACCCAGTACTTC	CASSQDVGAQETQYF
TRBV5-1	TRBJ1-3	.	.	TGCGCCAGCACCTCTGGAAACACCATATATTTT	CASTSGNTIYF
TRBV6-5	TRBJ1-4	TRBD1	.	TGTGCCAGCAGCTCCGTCGCGGGACAGGATCTAAAACTGTTTTTT	CASSSVAGQDLKLFF
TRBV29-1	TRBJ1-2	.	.	TGCAGCAGCCAGACCAGGATTAACTATGGCTACACCTTC	CSSQTRINYGYTF
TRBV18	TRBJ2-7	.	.	TGTGCCAGCTCACCTAACGGAATCTACGAGCAGTACTTC	CASSPNGIYEQYF
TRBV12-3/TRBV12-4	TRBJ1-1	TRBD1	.	TGTGCCAGCAGTTTATCAGGGGGTGGTGAAGCTTTCTTT	CASSLSGGGEAFF
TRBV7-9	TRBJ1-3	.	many	TGTGCCAGCAGCGTCTCCAGAAACACCATATATTTT	CASSVSRNTIYF
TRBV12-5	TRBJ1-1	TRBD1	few	TGTGCTAGTGGTTTGGTACTGGGGCCAGGGGGTGAAGCTTTCTTT	CASGLVLGPGGEAFF
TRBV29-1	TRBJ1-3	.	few	TGCAGCGTTGAAGAGTCTCCTGGAAACACCATATATTTT	CSVEESPGNTIYF
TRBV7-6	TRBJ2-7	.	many	TGTGCCAGCAGCTTAGGAGGTTTCCACGAGCAGTACTTC	CASSLGGFHEQYF
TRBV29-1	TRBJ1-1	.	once	TGCAGCTTAGCGGTTGGTACAGGCATGAACACTGAAGCTTTCTTT	CSLAVGTGMNTEAFF